Listed here is a single TCR beta chain. The antigen is unknown. Only Caucasian adults living in Nashville, Tennessee made up the donor group. Into CD45RA+ naive and CD45RA-negative memory subsets, the CD4+ cells were split. Here immunoSEQ multiplex PCR was the method, and the copy in TCRdb shows in-frame clones only, minus some. This table holds about 960,000 clones, about 80% found once. The record originates from a study of shared clonotypes between healthy human individuals. General study points: Generally, naive subsets (rather than memory subsets) showed larger estimated richness. Naive CD4 clonotype sharing across several donors was about 5%.

CDR3 length: 15 amino acids. Germline V gives CDR1 SGHRS, CDR2 YFSETQ. V was clipped by 0 bases and J by 3 bases, with 10 bases between them. The chain is built from TRBV5-1 and TRBJ1-3; the D is unclear. The sample was memory CD4+ T cells sorted from blood. As to subset: CD45RA-negative fraction. This TCR was sampled from a man younger than 35 in good health. CDR3 sequence: CASSLALSGGNTIYF. DNA for the CDR3: TGCGCCAGCAGCTTGGCCCTCAGCGGTGGAAACACCATATATTTT. The full variable domain, rest sourced from reference TRBV5-1 and TRBJ1-3, is KAGVTQTPRYLIKTRGQQVTLSCSPISGHRSVSWYQQTPGQGLQFLFEYFSETQRNKGNFPGRFSGRQFSNSRSEMNVSTLELGDSALYLCASSLALSGGNTIYFGEGSWLTVV.